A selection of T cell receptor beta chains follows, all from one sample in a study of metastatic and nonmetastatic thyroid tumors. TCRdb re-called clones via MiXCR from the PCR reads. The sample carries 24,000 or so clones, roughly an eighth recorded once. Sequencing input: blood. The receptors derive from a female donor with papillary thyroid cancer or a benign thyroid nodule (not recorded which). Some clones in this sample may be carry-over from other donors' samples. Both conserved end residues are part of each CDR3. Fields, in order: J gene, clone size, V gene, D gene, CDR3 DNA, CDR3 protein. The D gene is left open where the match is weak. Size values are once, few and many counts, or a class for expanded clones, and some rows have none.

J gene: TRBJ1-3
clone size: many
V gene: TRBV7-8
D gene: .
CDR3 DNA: TGTGCCAGCAGCTTACAAAGATTTGGGCCCGTGACCTCTGGAAACACCATATATTTT
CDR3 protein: CASSLQRFGPVTSGNTIYF

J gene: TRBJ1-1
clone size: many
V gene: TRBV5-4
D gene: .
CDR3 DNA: TGTGCCAGCACCAAGGGACCAAACACTGAAGCTTTCTTT
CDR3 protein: CASTKGPNTEAFF

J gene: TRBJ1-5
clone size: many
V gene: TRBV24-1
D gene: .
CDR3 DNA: TGTGCCACCAGTGGGGGTCCAAATCAGCCCCAGCATTTT
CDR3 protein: CATSGGPNQPQHF

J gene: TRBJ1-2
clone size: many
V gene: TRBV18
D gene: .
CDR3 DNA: TGTGCCAGCTCAAGAGATCAGGAAGACAACTATGGCTACACCTTC
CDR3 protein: CASSRDQEDNYGYTF

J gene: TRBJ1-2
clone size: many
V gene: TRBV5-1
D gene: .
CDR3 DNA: TGCGCCAGCAGCTTGGTCGCGGGTCGTGGCTACACCTTC
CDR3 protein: CASSLVAGRGYTF

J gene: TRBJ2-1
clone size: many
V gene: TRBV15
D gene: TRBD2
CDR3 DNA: TGTGCCACCAACCCGGGACTATCCTACAATGAGCAGTTCTTC
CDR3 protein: CATNPGLSYNEQFF

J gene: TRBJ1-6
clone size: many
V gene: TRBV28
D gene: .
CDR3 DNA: TGTGCCAGACACGGGACTGCCCAGAGGAATAATTCACCCCTCCACTTT
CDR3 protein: CARHGTAQRNNSPLHF

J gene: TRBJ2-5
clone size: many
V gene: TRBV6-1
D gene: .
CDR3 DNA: TGTGCCAGCAGCCGCTCTTGGACAGTACAAGAGACCCAGTACTTC
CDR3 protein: CASSRSWTVQETQYF

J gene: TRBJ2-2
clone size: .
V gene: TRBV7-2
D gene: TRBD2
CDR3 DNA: TGTGCCAGCAGTACTAGCGGGAGGACCGGGGAGCTGTTTTTT
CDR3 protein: CASSTSGRTGELFF

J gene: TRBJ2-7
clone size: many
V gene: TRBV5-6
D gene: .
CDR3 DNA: TGTGCCAGCAGATTCCGGGACACAAATTCCTACGAGCAGTACTTC
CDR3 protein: CASRFRDTNSYEQYF

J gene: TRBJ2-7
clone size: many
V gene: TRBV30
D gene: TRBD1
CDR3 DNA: TGTGCCTGGAGCGCTACTCGGACAGGGGACGACTACGAGCAGTACTTC
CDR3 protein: CAWSATRTGDDYEQYF

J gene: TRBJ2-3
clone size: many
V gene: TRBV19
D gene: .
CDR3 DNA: TGTGCCAGTAGTATGAGGACCGGAGCGGGCGCAGATACGCAGTATTTT
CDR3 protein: CASSMRTGAGADTQYF

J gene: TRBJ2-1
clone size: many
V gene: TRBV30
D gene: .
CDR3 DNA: TGTGCCTGGAGTCCCGAGCCCTATTTCAATGAGCAGTTCTTC
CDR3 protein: CAWSPEPYFNEQFF

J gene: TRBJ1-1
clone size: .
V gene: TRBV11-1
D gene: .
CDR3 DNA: TGTGCCAGCAGGCGGGACAACATGAACACTGAAGCTTTCTTT
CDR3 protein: CASRRDNMNTEAFF

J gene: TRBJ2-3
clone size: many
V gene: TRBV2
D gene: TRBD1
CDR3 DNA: TGTGCCAGCAGTTGGGACAGAAACACAGATACGCAGTATTTT
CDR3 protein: CASSWDRNTDTQYF

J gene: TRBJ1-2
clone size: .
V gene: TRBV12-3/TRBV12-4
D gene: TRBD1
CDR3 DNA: TGTGCCAGCAGCCGGGAACAGGGGGTAGGAGGCTACACCTTC
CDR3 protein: CASSREQGVGGYTF

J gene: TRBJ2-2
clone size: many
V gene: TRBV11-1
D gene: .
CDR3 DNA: TGTGCCAGCAGCCCCCTCCCGTGGCCCAACACCGGGGAGCTGTTTTTT
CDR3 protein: CASSPLPWPNTGELFF

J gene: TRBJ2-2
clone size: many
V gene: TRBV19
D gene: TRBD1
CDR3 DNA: TGTGCCAGTAATTACGGGACAGCAAACACCGGGGAGCTGTTTTTT
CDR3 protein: CASNYGTANTGELFF

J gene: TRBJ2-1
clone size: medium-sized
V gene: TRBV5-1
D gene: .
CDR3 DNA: TGCGCCAGCAGCTTGGCGAGGAGCTCCTACAATGAGCAGTTCTTC
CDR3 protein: CASSLARSSYNEQFF

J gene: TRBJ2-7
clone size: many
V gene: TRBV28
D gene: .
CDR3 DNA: TGTGCCAGCAGTTTCGATAGGACACTCCCGTCCGAGTACTTC
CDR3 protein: CASSFDRTLPSEYF

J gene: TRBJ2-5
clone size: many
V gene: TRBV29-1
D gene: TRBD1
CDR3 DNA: TGCAGCGTTCAGACAGGGGGCGGAGAGACCCAGTACTTC
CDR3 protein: CSVQTGGGETQYF

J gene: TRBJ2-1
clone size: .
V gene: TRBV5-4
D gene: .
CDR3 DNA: TGTGCCAGCAGCTTCAGCGGAGCCTCCTACAATGAGCAGTTCTTC
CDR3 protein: CASSFSGASYNEQFF

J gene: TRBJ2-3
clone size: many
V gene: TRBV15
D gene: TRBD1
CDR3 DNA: TGTGCCACCAGCAGACCGACAGGGGGCGCAGATACGCAGTATTTT
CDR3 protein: CATSRPTGGADTQYF

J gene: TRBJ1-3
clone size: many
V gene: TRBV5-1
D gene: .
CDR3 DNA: TGCGCCAGCAGAGACAGCCTCATCTCTGGAAACACCATATATTTT
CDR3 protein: CASRDSLISGNTIYF

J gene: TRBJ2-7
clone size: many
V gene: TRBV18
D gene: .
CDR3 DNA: TGTGCCAGCTCCGTGACATCGTACGAGCAGTACTTC
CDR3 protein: CASSVTSYEQYF

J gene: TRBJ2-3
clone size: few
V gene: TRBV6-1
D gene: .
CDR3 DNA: TGTGCCAGCAGTCTTCACCCGACGAGCACAGATACGCAGTATTTT
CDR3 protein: CASSLHPTSTDTQYF

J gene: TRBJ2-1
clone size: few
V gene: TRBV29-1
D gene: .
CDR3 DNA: TGCAGCGTCCAGTTATCCGGGACTTTGGAATTCTTC
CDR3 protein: CSVQLSGTLEFF

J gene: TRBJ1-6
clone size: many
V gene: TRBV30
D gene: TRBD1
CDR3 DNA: TGTGCCTGGAGTCCCAATGGACAGGGCCTTAATTCACCCCTCCACTTT
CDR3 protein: CAWSPNGQGLNSPLHF

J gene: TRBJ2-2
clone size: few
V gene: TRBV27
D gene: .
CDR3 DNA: TGTGCCAGCAGTTTTATGGGGGCAAACACCGTGGAGCTTTTTTTT
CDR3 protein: CASSFMGANTVELFF

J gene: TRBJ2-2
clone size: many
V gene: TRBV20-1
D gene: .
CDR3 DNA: TGCAGTGCTAGAGTCCCAGGGAACACCGGGGAGCTGTTTTTT
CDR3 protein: CSARVPGNTGELFF

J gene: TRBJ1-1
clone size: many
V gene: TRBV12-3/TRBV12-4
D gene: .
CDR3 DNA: TGTGCCAGCAGGAAGAACAGTGAAGCTTTCTTT
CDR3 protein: CASRKNSEAFF

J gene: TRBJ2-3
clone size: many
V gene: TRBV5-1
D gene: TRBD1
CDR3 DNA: TGCGCCAGCAGCCAACCGGGACAGGGGGCCTCAGATACGCAGTATTTT
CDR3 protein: CASSQPGQGASDTQYF

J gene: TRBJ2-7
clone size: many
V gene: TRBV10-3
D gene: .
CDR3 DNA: TGTGCCATCAGCATACGGGGCGGCGACTACGAGCAGTACTTC
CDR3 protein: CAISIRGGDYEQYF

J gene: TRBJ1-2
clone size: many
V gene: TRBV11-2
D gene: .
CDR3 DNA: TGTGCCAGCAGCTCCCTAGGGGGGGGTGACTATGGCTACACCTTC
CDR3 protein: CASSSLGGGDYGYTF

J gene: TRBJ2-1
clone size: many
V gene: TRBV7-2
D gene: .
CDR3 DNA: TGTGCCAGCAGCTTAAGTCCGGGAGTATCCTACAATGAGCAGTTCTTC
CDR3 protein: CASSLSPGVSYNEQFF

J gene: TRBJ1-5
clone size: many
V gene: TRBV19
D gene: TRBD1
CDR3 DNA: TGTGCCAGTAGTACCCTCAGGACAGGGGTTCTTCAGCCCCAGCATTTT
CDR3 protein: CASSTLRTGVLQPQHF

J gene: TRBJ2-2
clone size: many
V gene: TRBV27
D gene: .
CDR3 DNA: TGTGCCAGCAGTTTATCAGAGACGGTGAACACCGGGGAGCTGTTTTTT
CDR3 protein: CASSLSETVNTGELFF

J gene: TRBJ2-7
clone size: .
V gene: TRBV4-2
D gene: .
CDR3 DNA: TGTGCCAGCAGCCAAACACCGGGACGACGCTACGAGCAGTACTTC
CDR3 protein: CASSQTPGRRYEQYF

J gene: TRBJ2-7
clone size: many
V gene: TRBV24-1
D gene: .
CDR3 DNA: TGTGCCACCAGTGATGGGGCAGACTTTCCGAACGAGCAGTACTTC
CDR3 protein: CATSDGADFPNEQYF

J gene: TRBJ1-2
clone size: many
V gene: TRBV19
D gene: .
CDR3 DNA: TGTGCCAGTAGTATTCCTACAGGGTCTGGCTACACCTTC
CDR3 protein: CASSIPTGSGYTF

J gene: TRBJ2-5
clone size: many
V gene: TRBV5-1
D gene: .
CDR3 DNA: TGCGCCAGCAGCTTGGAGATGCTCCCAGAGACCCAGTACTTC
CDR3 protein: CASSLEMLPETQYF

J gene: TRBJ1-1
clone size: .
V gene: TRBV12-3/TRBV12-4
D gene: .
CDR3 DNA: TGTGCCAGCAGTTTGGTTGGGCGGAACACTGAAGCTTTCTTT
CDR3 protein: CASSLVGRNTEAFF

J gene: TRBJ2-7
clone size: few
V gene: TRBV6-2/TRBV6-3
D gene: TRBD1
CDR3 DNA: TGTGCCAGCCGGGACAGCCTGGAGACTACGGGCGACGAGCAGTACTTC
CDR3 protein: CASRDSLETTGDEQYF

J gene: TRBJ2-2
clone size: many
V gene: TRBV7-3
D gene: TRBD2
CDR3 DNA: TGTGCCAGCAGCCGGACTAGCGGGAGCGGCGGGGAGCTGTTTTTT
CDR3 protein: CASSRTSGSGGELFF

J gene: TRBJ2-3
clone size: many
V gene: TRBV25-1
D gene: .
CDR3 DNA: TGTGCCAGCAGTGAATATTTGGACGAGGGTACGCAGTATTTT
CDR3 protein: CASSEYLDEGTQYF

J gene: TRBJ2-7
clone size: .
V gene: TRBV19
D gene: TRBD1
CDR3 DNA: TGTGCCAGTAGTATCGCCGGGACAGGGTTTTATGAGCAGTACTTC
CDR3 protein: CASSIAGTGFYEQYF

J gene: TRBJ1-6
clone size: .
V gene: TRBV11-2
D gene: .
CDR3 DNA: TGTGCCAGCAGCTTAGAACCGTATAATTCACCCCTCCACTTT
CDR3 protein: CASSLEPYNSPLHF

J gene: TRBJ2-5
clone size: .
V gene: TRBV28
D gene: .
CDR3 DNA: TGTGCCAGCAGTCTCAGCCGGACATTTCGGGATTTAGAGACCCGGTACTTC
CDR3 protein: CASSLSRTFRDLETRYF

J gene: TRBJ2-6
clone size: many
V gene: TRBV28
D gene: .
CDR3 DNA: TGTGCCAGCAGTCCACAAGTCTCTGGGGCCAACGTCCTGACTTTC
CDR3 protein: CASSPQVSGANVLTF

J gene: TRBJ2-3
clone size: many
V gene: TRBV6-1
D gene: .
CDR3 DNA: TGTGCCGTTCGCCAGATTCTGTTTGATACGCAGTATTTT
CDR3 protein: CAVRQILFDTQYF